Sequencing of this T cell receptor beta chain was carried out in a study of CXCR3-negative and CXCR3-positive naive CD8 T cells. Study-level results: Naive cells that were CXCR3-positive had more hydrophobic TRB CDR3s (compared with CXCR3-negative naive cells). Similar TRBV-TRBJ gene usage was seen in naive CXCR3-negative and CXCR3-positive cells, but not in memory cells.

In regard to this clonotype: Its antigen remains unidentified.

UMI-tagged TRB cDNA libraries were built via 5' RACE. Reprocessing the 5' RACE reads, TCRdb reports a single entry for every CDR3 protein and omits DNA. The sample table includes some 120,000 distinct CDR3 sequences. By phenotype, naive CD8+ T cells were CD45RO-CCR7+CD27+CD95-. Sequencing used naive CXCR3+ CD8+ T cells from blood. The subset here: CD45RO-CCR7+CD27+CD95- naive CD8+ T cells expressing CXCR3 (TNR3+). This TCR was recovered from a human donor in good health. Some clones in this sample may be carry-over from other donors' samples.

The CDR3 loop is CASSQARVSYEQYF. V and J are TRBV4-1 and TRBJ2-7; TCRdb lists TRBD2, though no DNA is available to test this call. From germline, CDR1 is MGHRA and CDR2 YSYEKL. CDR3 length equals 14 residues.